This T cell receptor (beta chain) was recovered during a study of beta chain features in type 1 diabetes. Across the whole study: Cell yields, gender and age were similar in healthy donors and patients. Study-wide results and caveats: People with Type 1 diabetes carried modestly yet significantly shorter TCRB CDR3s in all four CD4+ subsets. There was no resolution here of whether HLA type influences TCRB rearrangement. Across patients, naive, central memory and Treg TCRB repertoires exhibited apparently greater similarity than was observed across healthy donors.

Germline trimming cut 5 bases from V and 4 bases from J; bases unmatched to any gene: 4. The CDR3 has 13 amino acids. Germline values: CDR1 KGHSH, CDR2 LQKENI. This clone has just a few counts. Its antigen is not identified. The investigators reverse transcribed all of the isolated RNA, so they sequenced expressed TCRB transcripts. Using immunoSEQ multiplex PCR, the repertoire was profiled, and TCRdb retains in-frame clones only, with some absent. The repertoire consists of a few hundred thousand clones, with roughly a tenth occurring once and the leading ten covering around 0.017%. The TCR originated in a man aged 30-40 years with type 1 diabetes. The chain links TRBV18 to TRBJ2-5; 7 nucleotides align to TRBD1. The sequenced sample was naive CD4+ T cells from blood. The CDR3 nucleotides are TGTGCCAGCTCAGAGACAGGGTCAGAGACCCAGTACTTC. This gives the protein CASSETGSETQYF.